These 30 T cell receptor beta chains originate from one sample sequenced in a study of T cells of healthy individuals. TCRdb reprocessed the 5' RACE reads via MiXCR and lists one record per CDR3 protein. The sample has more than 60,000 distinct CDR3 sequences; under 20% are singletons. These receptors all come from a human donor in good health.

The chain carries TRBV10-3 and TRBJ1-5, with TRBD1 matching 7 bases. The CDR3 loop spans 14 amino acids. J lost 6 bases, V lost 5 bases, and 7 bases had no gene match. CDR1 is ENHRY and CDR2 is SYGVKD in the germline V gene. CDR3 residues: CAISPTRGFQPQHF. As DNA, the CDR3 is TGTGCCATCAGTCCCACCAGGGGGTTTCAGCCCCAGCATTTT.

The gene calls are TRBV5-1 and TRBJ2-7, with 8 bases matching TRBD1. Trimming removed 1 base from V and 5 bases from J; junction bases left unmatched: 8. In germline, CDR1 is SGHRS, CDR2 YFSETQ. The CDR3 is 15 amino acids. CDR3 protein: CASSLSTGGPHEQYF. CDR3 in DNA: TGCGCCAGCAGCTTGTCCACAGGGGGGCCCCACGAGCAGTACTTC.

This clonotype was observed many times. This rearrangement joins TRBV28 to TRBJ1-1; D perhaps matches TRBD1 (6 bases). Germline V gene sequence: CDR1 MDHEN, CDR2 SYDVKM. This CDR3 region has 14 residues. Trimming removed 7 bases from V and 1 base from J, with 13 bases in between. The CDR3 bases are TGTGCCAGCAAACACAGGGCAAGGAACACTGAAGCTTTCTTT. Translating gives CASKHRARNTEAFF.

This chain links TRBV9 with TRBJ2-1; the D gene is possibly TRBD2 (5 bases). V lost 1 base to trimming and J lost 3 bases, with 11 bases between them. CDR1 is SGDLS, CDR2 YYNGEE, per germline. The CDR3 consists of 15 residues. The CDR3 DNA follows: TGTGCCAGCAGCGTACTAGCACGCAACTACAATGAGCAGTTCTTC. Protein: CASSVLARNYNEQFF.

This clonotype occurred many times. The chain's CDR3 is CASSQGMGARNYGYTF. Written as DNA, the CDR3 is TGTGCCAGCAGCCAAGGGATGGGGGCGAGGAACTATGGCTACACCTTC. The chain couples TRBV3-1 to TRBJ1-2; D may be TRBD1 (6 bases). The CDR3 runs to 16 residues. Germline CDR1 reads LGHDT; CDR2 reads YNNKEL (reference sequence). The V and J ends lost 1 base and 2 bases respectively, with 14 bases between them.

This clonotype has a count of ten or more. The chain links TRBV28 to TRBJ1-3, with TRBD1 matching 8 bases. The germline gives CDR1 MDHEN, CDR2 SYDVKM. The V and J ends lost 2 bases and 3 bases, in that order; junction bases with no gene match: 6. There are 16 residues in the CDR3. This CDR3 reads CASSLPDRGYGNTIYF. The CDR3 DNA is TGTGCCAGCAGTTTACCAGACAGGGGATATGGAAACACCATATATTTT.

V is TRBV12-3 or TRBV12-4 and J is TRBJ1-3, with D tentatively TRBD1 (6 bases). V gave up 6 bases and J gave up 6 bases, with 15 bases separating them. CDR3 length equals 14 residues. CDR3 sequence: CASSPTTGQNTIYF. CDR3 in DNA: TGTGCCAGCAGCCCGACAACGGGACAAAACACCATATATTTT.

In its sample, this clonotype was seen many times. The chain links TRBV11-2 to TRBJ2-2, with TRBD2 matching over 10 bases. Germline assignment: CDR1 SGHAT and CDR2 FQNNGV. CDR3 length: 16 amino acids. J lost 4 bases, V lost 5 bases, and 7 bases had no gene match. The CDR3 DNA reads as TGTGCCAGCAGCCCCACATGGACTAGCGGCACCGGGGAGCTGTTTTTT. Translation: CASSPTWTSGTGELFF.

The chain combines TRBV2 with TRBJ2-1, with D perhaps matching TRBD2 (7 bases). Deletions cut 4 bases from V and 12 bases from J, with 16 bases between. The CDR3 runs 13 residues. From germline, CDR1 is SNHLY and CDR2 FYNNEI. The CDR3 spells CASSGDYPRGQFF. The DNA for the CDR3 is TGTGCCAGCAGTGGGGACTACCCCAGGGGGCAGTTCTTC.

The V gene is TRBV6-1, the J gene TRBJ2-2, with TRBD2 matching over 10 bases. From germline, CDR1 is MNHNS and CDR2 SASEGT. The CDR3 contains 15 residues. V was clipped by 6 bases and J by 6 bases; unmatched bases: 7. In DNA form, the CDR3 reads TGTGCCAGCAGGACTCTAGCGGGAGAGCCCGGGGAGCTGTTTTTT. It translates to CASRTLAGEPGELFF.

V usage is TRBV7-8 and J usage is TRBJ2-3; possibly TRBD2 for D (5 bases). The V gene lost 1 base and the J gene lost 5 bases, with 13 bases spanning the gap. Germline CDR1 reads SGHVS; CDR2 reads FQNEAQ. The CDR3 consists of 15 residues. The CDR3 region is CASSLERWGEDTQYF. The CDR3 DNA follows: TGTGCCAGCAGCTTAGAGCGGTGGGGTGAAGATACGCAGTATTTT. The complete variable domain, with remaining parts taken from reference TRBV7-8 and TRBJ2-3, reads GAGVSQSPRYKVAKRGQDVALRCDPISGHVSLFWYQQALGQGPEFLTYFQNEAQLDKSGLPSDRFFAERPEGSVSTLKIQRTQQEDSAVYLCASSLERWGEDTQYFGPGTRLTVL.

There are a few counts of this clonotype. V gene TRBV29-1 combines with J gene TRBJ2-7, with TRBD1 identical over 7 bases. This CDR3 has 14 amino acids. Germline CDR1 reads SQVTM; CDR2 reads ANQGSEA. Trimming cost V 7 bases and J 2 bases; bases outside gene matches: 11. The CDR3 region is CSASGGLSTYEQYF. In DNA form, the CDR3 reads TGCAGCGCATCAGGGGGATTGTCAACCTACGAGCAGTACTTC.

This clonotype showed up many times. The chain couples TRBV24-1 to TRBJ2-3, with no clear D. The germline V and J ends were trimmed by 5 bases and 2 bases, with 7 bases remaining between them. Germline CDR1 KGHDR, CDR2 SFDVKD. This CDR3 region has 13 residues. The CDR3 here is CATSAGFTDTQYF. The CDR3 DNA follows: TGTGCCACCAGTGCCGGGTTCACAGATACGCAGTATTTT.

This clonotype was seen repeatedly, ten times or more. This rearrangement joins TRBV12-5 to TRBJ2-1; 7 bases align to TRBD1. This CDR3 contains 18 residues. Germline V CDR1 and CDR2: LGHNT, FRNRAP. Trimming at V came to 4 bases and at J to 6 bases, leaving 18 bases not matched to a gene. CDR3 DNA sequence: TGTGCTAGTGGTTCTCCCACTCAACTCGGGACAGCGAGCAATGAGCAGTTCTTC. As protein: CASGSPTQLGTASNEQFF.

This clonotype was seen ten or more times. J is TRBJ2-3 and V is TRBV29-1, with 8 bases aligning to TRBD2. Unmatched junction bases numbered 11, after V lost 7 bases and J lost 2 bases. Germline-derived CDR1 and CDR2 are SQVTM and ANQGSEA. The length of the CDR3 is 15 residues. CDR3 protein: CSGLGSGVSTDTQYF. The CDR3 DNA reads as TGCAGCGGCCTCGGTAGCGGGGTGTCCACAGATACGCAGTATTTT.

This clonotype was seen more than once but under ten times. This chain joins TRBV11-2 and TRBJ2-5; 8 nucleotides align to TRBD2. Germline CDR1 reads SGHAT; CDR2 reads FQNNGV. CDR3 size: 17 residues. Trimming cost V 2 bases and J 1 base; bases outside gene matches: 9. Here the CDR3 DNA reads TGTGCCAGCAGCTTAAACGTCGGGGGGGCCTTCCAAGAGACCCAGTACTTC. It encodes CASSLNVGGAFQETQYF.

This clonotype was seen a few times. The chain joins TRBV21-1 to TRBJ2-5; TRBD1 is the table's D call and was not checked against the DNA. TRBV21-1 is noted as a pseudogene. This CDR3 region has 13 residues. Written as DNA, the CDR3 is TGTGCCGGGCAGGGGGCGGCGATTGAGACCCAGTACTTC. It is translated as CAGQGAAIETQYF.

The rearrangement joins TRBV4-3 to TRBJ2-7; TRBD2 is a possible D gene (7 bases). V lost 4 bases and J lost 3, with 16 bases in between. Per the germline V gene, CDR1 is LGHNA and CDR2 is YSLEER. This CDR3 has 15 residues. CDR3 DNA: TGCGCCAGCAGCCGAGGGGCGGGGGCCCTCTACGAGCAGTACTTC. Its protein product is CASSRGAGALYEQYF.

V and J are TRBV6-4 and TRBJ2-2; D perhaps matches TRBD2 (5 bases). Germline lookup yields CDR1 MRHNA and CDR2 SNTAGT. The CDR3 has 13 residues. V gave up 4 bases and J gave up 3 bases, with 6 bases separating them. The CDR3 DNA reads TGTGCCAGCAGTGTGGGAGACACCGGGGAGCTGTTTTTT. Its protein product is CASSVGDTGELFF.

In this sample, this clonotype turned up once. The V call is TRBV7-9, the J call TRBJ2-7; TRBD1 aligns across 8 bases. The CDR3 totals 14 residues. Germline V CDR1 and CDR2: SEHNR, FQNEAQ (reference sequence). V was pared by 6 bases and J by 2 bases, with 6 bases of the junction left unmatched. The CDR3 protein is CASRETGQAYEQYF. DNA of the CDR3: TGTGCCAGCAGGGAAACGGGACAGGCCTACGAGCAGTACTTC.

V gene TRBV12-3 or TRBV12-4 combines with J gene TRBJ1-2, with a possible D match to TRBD1 (5 bases). Trimming took 2 bases from V and 1 from J, leaving 11 bases between them. The CDR3 extends over 15 amino acids. CDR3 residues: CASSLTWGLNYGYTF. The CDR3 region has the DNA TGTGCCAGCAGTTTAACGTGGGGCCTTAACTATGGCTACACCTTC.

The J gene is TRBJ1-2, the V gene TRBV4-3; D ambiguous. V gave up 2 bases and J gave up 3 bases, with 13 bases separating them. The CDR3 has 15 amino acids. The V gene's germline CDR1 is LGHNA and CDR2 YSLEER. The DNA of the CDR3 is TGCGCCAGCAGCCAATCTCACCACTACCACTATGGCTACACCTTC. Translation gives CASSQSHHYHYGYTF.

Note on this clonotype: A much larger clonotype is one base distant, so this may be a read error. The rearrangement links TRBV27 to TRBJ2-2, with 12 bases fitting TRBD1. Germline V gives CDR1 MNHEY, CDR2 SMNVEV (reference sequence). This CDR3 is 15 amino acids long. CDR3 DNA: TGTGTCAGCACGTCCGGGACAGGGGGCTTCGGGGAGCTGTTTTTT. Protein product: CVSTSGTGGFGELFF.

The chain uses TRBV5-1 and TRBJ1-5; a possible D gene is TRBD1 (5 bases). V was cut by 0 bases and J by 4 bases, with 17 bases left in between. The CDR3 sequence is 17 residues long. Germline-derived CDR1 and CDR2 are SGHRS and YFSETQ. The CDR3 here is CASSLGLREGNNQPQHF. The CDR3 bases are TGCGCCAGCAGCTTGGGTTTGAGGGAGGGGAATAATCAGCCCCAGCATTTT.

The gene calls are TRBV28 and TRBJ2-7, with a weak D call TRBD1 (7 bases). V dropped 2 bases and J dropped 2 bases, with 13 bases sitting between them. The CDR3 runs 15 residues. From germline, CDR1 is MDHEN and CDR2 SYDVKM. The CDR3 here is CASSLVAGGTYEQYF. The CDR3 nucleotides are TGTGCCAGCAGTTTAGTGGCAGGGGGGACCTACGAGCAGTACTTC. Full variable domain (outside the CDR3, taken from reference TRBV28 and TRBJ2-7): DVKVTQSSRYLVKRTGEKVFLECVQDMDHENMFWYRQDPGLGLRLIYFSYDVKMKEKGDIPEGYSVSREKKERFSLILESASTNQTSMYLCASSLVAGGTYEQYFGPGTRLTVT.

In its sample, this clonotype was seen many times. V usage is TRBV7-3 and J usage is TRBJ2-2, with TRBD2 matching over 10 bases. With 4 bases clipped from V and 1 base from J, the junction kept 0 bases outside the gene matches. Germline CDR1 and CDR2: SGHTA and FQGTGA. The CDR3 runs to 15 residues. The CDR3 nucleotides read TGTGCCAGCAGCTGGACTAGCGGGAACACCGGGGAGCTGTTTTTT. Protein sequence: CASSWTSGNTGELFF.

The CDR3 loop is CSVGPAGSTYEQYF. CDR3 nucleotides: TGCAGCGTTGGGCCCGCAGGATCAACCTACGAGCAGTACTTC. V and J are TRBV29-1 and TRBJ2-7, with no clear D. The germline V gene encodes CDR1 SQVTM and CDR2 ANQGSEA. V lost 4 bases to trimming and J lost 2 bases, with 15 bases between them. CDR3 length: 14 residues.

V usage is TRBV6-1 and J usage is TRBJ2-3; TRBD1 matches at 10 bases. This CDR3 spans 11 amino acids. Trimming removed 9 bases from V and 9 bases from J; junction bases left unmatched: 3. The germline V gene has CDR1 MNHNS and CDR2 SASEGT. CDR3 sequence reads: CASRQGATQYF. Here the CDR3 DNA reads TGTGCCAGTAGACAGGGGGCGACGCAGTATTTT.

The rearrangement links TRBV18 to TRBJ2-3, with D possibly being TRBD2 (6 bases). CDR1 KGHSH and CDR2 LQKENI come from the germline V gene. V dropped 3 bases and J dropped 10 bases, with 17 bases sitting between them. The CDR3 extends over 14 amino acids. The CDR3 reads CASSPTIAGDSQYF. CDR3 in DNA: TGTGCCAGCTCACCGACGATTGCCGGGGACTCGCAGTATTTT.

Many counts were recorded for this clonotype. The rearrangement joins TRBV10-3 to TRBJ2-5; D is unclear. The CDR3 runs to 11 residues. Germline CDR1 ENHRY, CDR2 SYGVKD. V lost 2 bases to trimming and J lost 5 bases, with 3 bases between them. This CDR3 reads CAISEMETQYF. As DNA, the CDR3 is TGTGCCATCAGTGAGATGGAGACCCAGTACTTC.